The rows below give T cell receptor beta chains drawn from one sample of a study of shared clonotypes between healthy human individuals. Assay used: immunoSEQ multiplex PCR; TCRdb lists only in-frame clones, some missing. The sample carries approximately 1.9 million clones, around 95% recorded once. Sequencing used naive CD8+ T cells from PBMCs. The origin of the receptors is a man aged 18 to 29 in good health. Some clones in this sample may be carry-over from other donors' samples. Each CDR3 is given with its conserved first and last residue. The D gene is left open where the match is weak. Not every row has a clone size; where given, it reads once, few, many or a size class.

NA	TRBJ2-5	TRBV15	NA	TGTGCCACCAGCAGACTTGGCGGGCCAGAGGCCGAGACCCAGTACTTC	CATSRLGGPEAETQYF
NA	TRBJ2-7	TRBV11-2	NA	TGTGCCAGCAGCTTCACCATGGGCTACGAGCAGTACTTC	CASSFTMGYEQYF
TRBD2	TRBJ2-1	TRBV25-1	NA	TGTGCCAGCAGTGGGACTAGCGCGAGCTCCTACAATGAGCAGTTCTTC	CASSGTSASSYNEQFF
NA	TRBJ2-2	TRBV9	NA	TGTGCCAGCAGCGTTAGCGGGAACACCGGGGAGCTGTTTTTT	CASSVSGNTGELFF
TRBD2	TRBJ2-7	TRBV11-3	NA	TGTGCCAGCAGCTTACGAGGCGGGAGTAGAGAGGAGCAGTACTTC	CASSLRGGSREEQYF
NA	TRBJ2-7	TRBV7-9	NA	TGTGCCAGCCACGGGACTCGGAGGGGGGCCTACGAGCAGTACTTC	CASHGTRRGAYEQYF
NA	TRBJ2-1	TRBV27	NA	TGTGCCAGCAGTCCCGCGCTCGGGGACCACTACAATGAGCAGTTCTTC	CASSPALGDHYNEQFF
TRBD2	TRBJ2-1	TRBV19	NA	TGTGCCAGTAGTATTCTTGCGGGACTAGCCAACAATGAGCAGTTCTTC	CASSILAGLANNEQFF
NA	TRBJ1-2	TRBV7-9	NA	TGTGCCAGCAGCTTAGGAGGGAACGGCTACACCTTC	CASSLGGNGYTF
NA	TRBJ2-1	TRBV5-1	NA	TGCGCCAGCAGCTTGACAGGGAATGTTCACAATGAGCAGTTCTTC	CASSLTGNVHNEQFF
TRBD1	TRBJ1-2	TRBV7-9	NA	TGTGCCAGCAGCTTAGGAGAGGGCCAGGGGGCCTATGGCTACACCTTC	CASSLGEGQGAYGYTF
NA	TRBJ1-5	TRBV6-5	NA	TGTGCCAGCAGTTACGCGGGGGAGGGGCAGCCCCAGCATTTT	CASSYAGEGQPQHF
NA	TRBJ1-3	TRBV11-2	NA	TGTGCCAGCAGACTAGCGGGTTTCTCTGGAAACACCATATATTTT	CASRLAGFSGNTIYF
NA	TRBJ2-5	TRBV7-9	NA	TGTGCCATCATTTCGGGGCAGAGGAGGGAGACCCAGTACTTC	CAIISGQRRETQYF
TRBD1	TRBJ1-2	TRBV9	once	TGTGCCAGCAGCGTAGCTACGAGGGCAGGGGGCTATGGCTACACCTTC	CASSVATRAGGYGYTF
NA	TRBJ2-5	TRBV29-1	NA	TGCAGCGTTGAAGGAGGGACGCCTGGGACCCAGTACTTC	CSVEGGTPGTQYF
NA	TRBJ2-7	TRBV29-1	NA	TGCAGCGGGGGGCACGGGACACGGCCCTACGAGCAGTACTTC	CSGGHGTRPYEQYF
TRBD2	TRBJ2-1	TRBV7-9	NA	TGTGCCAGCAGCCGCAAGCCCTTGGCGGGGAGGGCCTATGAGCAGTTCTTC	CASSRKPLAGRAYEQFF
NA	TRBJ1-2	TRBV6-1	NA	TGTGCCAGCAGTGAAGTCGGGGGTCTCGGCTATGGCTACACCTTC	CASSEVGGLGYGYTF
TRBD2	TRBJ2-1	TRBV4-2	NA	TGTGCCAGCAGCCAAGAAGAAGGACTAGCGAATGAGCAGTTCTTC	CASSQEEGLANEQFF
NA	TRBJ2-1	TRBV7-2	NA	TGTGCCAGCAGCCTGAGCGCCAGGGGGGATGAGCAGTTCTTC	CASSLSARGDEQFF
NA	TRBJ1-1	TRBV4-1	few	TGCGCCAGCAGCGCAAGAATGGGGGACACTGAAGCTTTCTTT	CASSARMGDTEAFF
TRBD1	TRBJ1-5	TRBV6-1	NA	TGTGCCAGCAGTGCTACAGGGGAATATTGGCCCCAGCATTTT	CASSATGEYWPQHF
NA	TRBJ1-5	TRBV28	NA	TGTGCCAGCAGTTTATCTGATTGGGACCCAAATCAGCCCCAGCATTTT	CASSLSDWDPNQPQHF
TRBD1	TRBJ1-3	TRBV28	NA	TGTGCCAGCAGTTTAGGGACAGGAGTCCCCCCTGGAAACACCATATATTTT	CASSLGTGVPPGNTIYF
NA	TRBJ2-4	TRBV9	NA	TGTGCCAGCAGCTTGGGGCCAGAGAGTAACATTCAGTACTTC	CASSLGPESNIQYF
NA	TRBJ2-2	TRBV5-4	NA	TGTGCCAGCAGCTTGAAGGTTAGGAGGGGGCCGTCAGTGACCGGGGAGCTGTTTTTT	CASSLKVRRGPSVTGELFF
NA	TRBJ2-1	TRBV4-3	NA	TGCGCCAGCAGCCAAACTTTCGGGCAGGCGACCCCTGCCTCCTACAATGAGCAGTTCTTC	CASSQTFGQATPASYNEQFF
NA	TRBJ2-6	TRBV5-6	NA	TGTGCCAGCAGCCCCCCGGGGAGCGCTGGGGCCAACGTCCTGACTTTC	CASSPPGSAGANVLTF
TRBD2	TRBJ2-1	TRBV18	NA	TGTGCCAGCTCACCACCCACTAGCGGGAGGACCTTTTTATTCGATGAGCAGTTCTTC	CASSPPTSGRTFLFDEQFF
TRBD1	TRBJ2-7	TRBV4-3	NA	TGCGCCAGCAGCCAAGATTGGACAGGGGCTTTGTACGAGCAGTACTTC	CASSQDWTGALYEQYF
TRBD1	TRBJ2-7	TRBV27	few	TGTGCCAGCAGTCCGACAGCCGGGACAGGGCTATACGAGCAGTACTTC	CASSPTAGTGLYEQYF